The next 9 T cell receptor beta chains were all read from a single sample in a study of T cell responses to AZD1222 COVID-19 vaccine. The table came from immunoSEQ multiplex PCR; TCRdb's copy has only in-frame clones and leaves some out. This table holds about 120,000 clones, 70% to 90% found once. Sequencing was performed on peripheral blood, taken on day 0 of AZD1222 vaccination. These receptors came from an adult in good health.

The chain joins TRBV12-3 or TRBV12-4 to TRBJ1-2; TRBD1 might be the D (6 bases). The CDR3 covers 13 residues. With 5 bases removed from V and 8 bases from J, the gap between germline ends came to 15 bases. The CDR3 region is CASSPQGSRGYTF. The DNA for the CDR3 is TGTGCCAGCAGTCCTCAGGGGTCGCGGGGCTACACCTTC.

J is TRBJ2-7 and V is TRBV5-6; D possibly corresponds to TRBD1 (5 bases). This CDR3 region has 16 residues. Per germline, CDR1 SGHDT and CDR2 YYEEEE. Trimming shortened V by 0 bases and J by 0 bases, and 13 bases separated the two germline ends. CDR3 amino acids: CASSLVGRVNSYEQYF. The CDR3 coding sequence is TGTGCCAGCAGCTTGGTGGGCAGGGTCAACTCCTACGAGCAGTACTTC.

The J gene is TRBJ1-2, the V gene TRBV19; no clear D gene. Trimming shortened V by 5 bases and J by 5 bases, and 12 bases separated the two germline ends. CDR1 is LNHDA, CDR2 SQIVND, per germline (reference sequence). This CDR3 has 13 amino acids. The CDR3: CASSVSAIYGYTF. CDR3 DNA sequence: TGTGCCAGTAGTGTATCAGCAATATATGGCTACACCTTC.

The chain has TRBV5-1 and TRBJ1-6; D might be TRBD1 (5 bases). Germline CDR1 reads SGHRS; CDR2 reads YFSETQ. The CDR3 extends over 16 amino acids. Between the trimmed V and J ends, which lost 4 bases and 5 bases, there was a span of 16 bases. CDR3 sequence: CASSPRDGRDNSPLHF. The CDR3 DNA sequence: TGCGCCAGCAGCCCCCGGGACGGGAGAGATAATTCACCCCTCCACTTT. The full variable domain, rest sourced from reference TRBV5-1 and TRBJ1-6, is KAGVTQTPRYLIKTRGQQVTLSCSPISGHRSVSWYQQTPGQGLQFLFEYFSETQRNKGNFPGRFSGRQFSNSRSEMNVSTLELGDSALYLCASSPRDGRDNSPLHFGNGTRLTVT.

This rearrangement joins TRBV10-3 to TRBJ2-1; D may match TRBD1 or TRBD2 (5 bases each). The CDR3 is made up of 15 amino acids. Trimming stripped 10 bases from V and 5 bases from J, with 21 bases between. Germline CDR1 reads ENHRY; CDR2 reads SYGVKD. Written as DNA, the CDR3 is TGTGCCACCTACGCGAACTCCGGGACCGACAATGAGCAGTTCTTC. Its translation is CATYANSGTDNEQFF.

This clone has a handful of counts. The V gene is TRBV2, the J gene TRBJ1-5; D is undetermined. Germline V gene lookup returns CDR1 SNHLY and CDR2 FYNNEI. Trimming cost V 4 bases and J 5 bases, with 12 bases left between them. This CDR3 spans 14 amino acids. The CDR3 bases are TGTGCCAGCAGTGCGGTAGGGCGGGATCAGCCCCAGCATTTT. Encoded protein: CASSAVGRDQPQHF.

This clone was seen more than once but under ten times. This rearrangement joins TRBV28 to TRBJ2-7; perhaps TRBD1 as D (5 bases). CDR3 length equals 15 residues. Trimming shortened V by 3 bases and J by 3 bases, and 15 bases separated the two germline ends. Germline CDR1 and CDR2: MDHEN and SYDVKM. The DNA of the CDR3 is TGTGCCAGCAGTTTCCACTTGGGGCAGGTCTACGAGCAGTACTTC. Amino acids: CASSFHLGQVYEQYF. Based on the CDR3 plus reference TRBV28 and TRBJ2-7, the full variable domain is DVKVTQSSRYLVKRTGEKVFLECVQDMDHENMFWYRQDPGLGLRLIYFSYDVKMKEKGDIPEGYSVSREKKERFSLILESASTNQTSMYLCASSFHLGQVYEQYFGPGTRLTVT.

This clone was picked up one time. The rearrangement links TRBV18 to TRBJ2-7; D is possibly TRBD1 or TRBD2 (5 bases each). Trimming removed 6 bases at V and 4 bases at J, with 16 bases between. Per the germline V gene, CDR1 is KGHSH and CDR2 is LQKENI. CDR3 size: 14 residues. CDR3 residues: CASSLPGTPYEQYF. In nucleotides, the CDR3 is TGTGCCAGCTCTCTCCCCGGGACCCCATACGAGCAGTACTTC.

The CDR3 coding sequence is TGTGCCAGCAGCTTAACGGCCTCCGAAGCTTTCTTT. Residues: CASSLTASEAFF. V is TRBV7-8 and J is TRBJ1-1, with D unclear. The length of the CDR3 is 12 residues. The germline gives CDR1 SGHVS, CDR2 FQNEAQ. Trimming took 2 bases from V and 8 from J, leaving 9 bases between them.